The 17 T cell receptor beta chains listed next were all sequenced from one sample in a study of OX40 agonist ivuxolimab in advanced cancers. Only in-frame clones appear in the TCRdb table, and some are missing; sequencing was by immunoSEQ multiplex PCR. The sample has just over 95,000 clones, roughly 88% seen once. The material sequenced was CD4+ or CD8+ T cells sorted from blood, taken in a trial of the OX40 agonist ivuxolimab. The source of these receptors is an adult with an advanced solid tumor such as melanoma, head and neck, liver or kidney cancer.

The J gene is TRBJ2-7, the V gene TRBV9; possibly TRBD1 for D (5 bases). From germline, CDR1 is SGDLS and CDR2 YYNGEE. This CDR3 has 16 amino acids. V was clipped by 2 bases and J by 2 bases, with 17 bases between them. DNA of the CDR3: TGTGCCAGCAGCGTGGGGATTCAGGGTTCCGCCTACGAGCAGTACTTC. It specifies CASSVGIQGSAYEQYF.

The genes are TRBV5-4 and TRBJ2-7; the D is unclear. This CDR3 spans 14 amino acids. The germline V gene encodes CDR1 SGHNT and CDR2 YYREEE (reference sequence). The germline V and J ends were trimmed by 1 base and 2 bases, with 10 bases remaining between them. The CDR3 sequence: CASSLLPGAYEQYF. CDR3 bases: TGTGCCAGCAGCTTGCTCCCCGGAGCCTACGAGCAGTACTTC.

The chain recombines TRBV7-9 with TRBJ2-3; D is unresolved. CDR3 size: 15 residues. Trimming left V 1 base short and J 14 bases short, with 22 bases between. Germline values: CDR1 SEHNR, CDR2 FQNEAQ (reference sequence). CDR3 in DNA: TGTGCCAGCAGCTTAGGCAGCTCTGGCCTCTATAGCCGGTATTTT. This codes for CASSLGSSGLYSRYF.

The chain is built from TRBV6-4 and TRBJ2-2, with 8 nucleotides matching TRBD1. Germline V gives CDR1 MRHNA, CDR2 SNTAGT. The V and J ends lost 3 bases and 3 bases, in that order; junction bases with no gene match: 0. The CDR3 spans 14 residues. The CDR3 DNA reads TGTGCCAGCAGTGAGACAGGGGACACCGGGGAGCTGTTTTTT. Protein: CASSETGDTGELFF.

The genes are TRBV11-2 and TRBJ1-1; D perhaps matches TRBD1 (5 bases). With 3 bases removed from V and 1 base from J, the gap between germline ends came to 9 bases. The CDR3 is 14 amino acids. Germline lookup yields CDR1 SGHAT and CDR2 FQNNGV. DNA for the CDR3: TGTGCCAGCAGCTTCGGCAGGGCGAACACTGAAGCTTTCTTT. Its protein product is CASSFGRANTEAFF.

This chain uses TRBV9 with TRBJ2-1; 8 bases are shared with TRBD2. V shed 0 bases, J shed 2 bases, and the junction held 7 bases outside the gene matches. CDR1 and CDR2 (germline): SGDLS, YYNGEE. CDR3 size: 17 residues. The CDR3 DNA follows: TGTGCCAGCAGCGTAGGATATACGGGAGGGGCCTACAATGAGCAGTTCTTC. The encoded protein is CASSVGYTGGAYNEQFF.

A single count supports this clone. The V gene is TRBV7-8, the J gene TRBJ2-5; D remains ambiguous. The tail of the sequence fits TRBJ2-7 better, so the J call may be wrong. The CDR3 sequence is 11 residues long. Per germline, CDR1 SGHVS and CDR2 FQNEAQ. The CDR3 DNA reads TGTGCCAGCGGGAACTCCTACGAGCAGTACTTC. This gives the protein CASGNSYEQYF.

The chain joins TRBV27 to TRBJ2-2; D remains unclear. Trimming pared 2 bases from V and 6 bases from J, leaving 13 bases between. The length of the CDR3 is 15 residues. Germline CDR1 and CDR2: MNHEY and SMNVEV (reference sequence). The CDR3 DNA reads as TGTGCCAGCAGTTTAACCCACCCAGTCCCCGGGGAGCTGTTTTTT. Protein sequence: CASSLTHPVPGELFF.

As DNA, the CDR3 is TGTGCCAGCAGTTACGGGTACGACCCTTGGAGTGAGCAGTACTTC. It codes for CASSYGYDPWSEQYF. The V and J genes are TRBV6-6 and TRBJ2-7; D unclear. Between the trimmed V and J ends, which lost 2 bases and 7 bases, there was a span of 18 bases. CDR1 MNHNY and CDR2 SVGAGI come from the germline V gene (reference sequence). CDR3 size: 15 residues.

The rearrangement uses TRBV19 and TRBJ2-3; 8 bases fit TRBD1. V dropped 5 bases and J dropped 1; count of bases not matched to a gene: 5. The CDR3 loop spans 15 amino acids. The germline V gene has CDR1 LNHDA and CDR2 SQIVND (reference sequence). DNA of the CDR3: TGTGCCAGTAGTTCGTTGACAGGGGGCACAGATACGCAGTATTTT. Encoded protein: CASSSLTGGTDTQYF. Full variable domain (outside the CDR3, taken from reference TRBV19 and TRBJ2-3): DGGITQSPKYLFRKEGQNVTLSCEQNLNHDAMYWYRQDPGQGLRLIYYSQIVNDFQKGDIAEGYSVSREKKESFPLTVTSAQKNPTAFYLCASSSLTGGTDTQYFGPGTRLTVL.

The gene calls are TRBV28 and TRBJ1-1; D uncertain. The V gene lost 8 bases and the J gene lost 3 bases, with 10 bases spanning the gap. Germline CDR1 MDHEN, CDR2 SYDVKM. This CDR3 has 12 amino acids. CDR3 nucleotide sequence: TGTGCCAGCTCCGAGAGTGACACTGAAGCTTTCTTT. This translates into CASSESDTEAFF.

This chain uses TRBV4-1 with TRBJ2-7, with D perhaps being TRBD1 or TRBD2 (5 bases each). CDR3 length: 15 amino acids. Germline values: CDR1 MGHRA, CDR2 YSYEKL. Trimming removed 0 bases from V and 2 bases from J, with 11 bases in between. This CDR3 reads CASSQDMGETYEQYF. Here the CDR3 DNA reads TGCGCCAGCAGCCAAGATATGGGGGAGACCTACGAGCAGTACTTC.

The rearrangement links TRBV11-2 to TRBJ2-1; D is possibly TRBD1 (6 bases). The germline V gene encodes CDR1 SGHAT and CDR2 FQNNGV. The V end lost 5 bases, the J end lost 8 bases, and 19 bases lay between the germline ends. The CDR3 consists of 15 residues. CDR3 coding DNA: TGTGCCAGCAGCCCCATGAGCAGGGGATGGGATGAGCAGTTCTTC. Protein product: CASSPMSRGWDEQFF.

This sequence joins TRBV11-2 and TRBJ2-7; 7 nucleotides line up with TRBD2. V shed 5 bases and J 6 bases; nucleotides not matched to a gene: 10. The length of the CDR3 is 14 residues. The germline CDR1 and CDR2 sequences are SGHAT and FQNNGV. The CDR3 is CASSQLRGGGEQYF. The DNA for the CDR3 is TGTGCCAGCAGCCAGCTTAGGGGCGGGGGCGAGCAGTACTTC.

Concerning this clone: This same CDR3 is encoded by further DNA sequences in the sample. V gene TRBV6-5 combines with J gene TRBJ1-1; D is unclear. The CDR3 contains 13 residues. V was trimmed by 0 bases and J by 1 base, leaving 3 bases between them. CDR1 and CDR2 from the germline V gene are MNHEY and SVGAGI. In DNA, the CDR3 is TGTGCCAGCAGTTACTCAGAGAACACTGAAGCTTTCTTT. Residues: CASSYSENTEAFF.

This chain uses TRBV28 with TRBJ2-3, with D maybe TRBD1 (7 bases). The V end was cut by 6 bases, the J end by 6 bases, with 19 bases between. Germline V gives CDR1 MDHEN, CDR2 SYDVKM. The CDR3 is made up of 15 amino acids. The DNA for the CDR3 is TGTGCCAGCAGGGAGGGGGCTGTGTTTGACGATACGCAGTATTTT. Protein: CASREGAVFDDTQYF.

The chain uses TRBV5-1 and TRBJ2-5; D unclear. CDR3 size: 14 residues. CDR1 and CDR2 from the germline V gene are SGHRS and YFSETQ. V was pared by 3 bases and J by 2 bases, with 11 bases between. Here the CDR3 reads CASSYNMEQETQYF. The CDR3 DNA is TGCGCCAGCAGCTATAATATGGAGCAAGAGACCCAGTACTTC.